These 26 T cell receptor beta chains were all obtained from the same sample, sequenced in a study of OX40 agonist ivuxolimab in advanced cancers. Produced via immunoSEQ multiplex PCR; TCRdb's table is partial and in-frame only. The sample includes fewer than 90,000 clones, around 84% of them seen just once. The input for sequencing was CD4+ or CD8+ T cells sorted from blood, taken in a trial of the OX40 agonist ivuxolimab. Receptors were obtained from an adult with an advanced solid tumor such as melanoma, head and neck, liver or kidney cancer.

The CDR3 DNA is TGTGCCACCAGCACCCGACAGTCGGATTCAGATACGCAGTATTTT. Its translation is CATSTRQSDSDTQYF. The chain links TRBV15 to TRBJ2-3; perhaps TRBD1 as D (5 bases). V dropped 4 bases and J dropped 4 bases, with 15 bases sitting between them. CDR1 is LNHNV and CDR2 is YYDKDF in the germline V gene (reference sequence). The CDR3 loop spans 15 amino acids. Filled out from reference TRBV15 and TRBJ2-3, the complete variable domain reads DAMVIQNPRYQVTQFGKPVTLSCSQTLNHNVMYWYQQKSSQAPKLLFHYYDKDFNNEADTPDNFQSRRPNTSFCFLDIRSPGLGDTAMYLCATSTRQSDSDTQYFGPGTRLTVL.

The V and J genes are TRBV6-1 and TRBJ1-3, with D hard to call. The CDR3 has 15 amino acids. With 1 base removed from V and 0 bases from J, the gap between germline ends came to 7 bases. Germline values: CDR1 MNHNS, CDR2 SASEGT. CDR3 nucleotides: TGTGCCAGCAGTGAAGTTGCGGACTCTGGAAACACCATATATTTT. Protein product: CASSEVADSGNTIYF.

The chain carries TRBV6-1 and TRBJ1-2; TRBD1 matches at 7 bases. The CDR3 has 12 amino acids. CDR1 and CDR2 (germline): MNHNS, SASEGT. V lost 10 bases to trimming and J lost 2 bases; unmatched junction nucleotides: 4. CDR3 in amino acids: CATKGQNYGYTF. CDR3 coding DNA: TGTGCCACCAAGGGACAGAACTATGGCTACACCTTC.

CDR3 DNA sequence: TGTGCCAGCAGCCTTAGCGGGGGGAGCTCCTACAATGAGCAGTTCTTC. Protein sequence: CASSLSGGSSYNEQFF. This chain links TRBV7-9 with TRBJ2-1; TRBD2 matches at 10 bases. Trimming took 5 bases from V and 0 from J; bases not matched to a gene: 4. CDR3 length equals 16 residues. The germline V gene encodes CDR1 SEHNR and CDR2 FQNEAQ (reference sequence).

This clone showed up just a few times. The chain has TRBV28 and TRBJ1-2; 9 positions agree with TRBD1. This CDR3 has 16 residues. With V trimmed by 5 bases and J by 1 base, 8 bases remained unmatched. CDR1 is MDHEN, CDR2 SYDVKM, per germline. Here the CDR3 reads CASSTTGTGLNYGYTF. Written as DNA, the CDR3 is TGTGCCAGCAGTACAACCGGGACAGGGCTTAACTATGGCTACACCTTC.

The V gene is TRBV7-7, the J gene TRBJ2-7; TRBD1 or TRBD2 may be the D gene (5 bases each). The CDR3 spans 16 residues. Germline V gene data show CDR1 as SSHAT and CDR2 as FNYEAQ (reference sequence). Trimming shortened V by 1 base and J by 3 bases, and 16 bases separated the two germline ends. The DNA for the CDR3 is TGTGCCAGCAGCTTAGGGGGACGCCTATCCGACTACGAGCAGTACGTC. Translated: CASSLGGRLSDYEQYV.

The chain joins TRBV19 to TRBJ2-3; possible D gene TRBD2, 5 bases. CDR3 length: 16 amino acids. CDR1 is LNHDA, CDR2 SQIVND, per germline (reference sequence). Trimming removed 9 bases at V and 6 bases at J, with 25 bases between. CDR3 coding DNA: TGTGCCAGCCATCCCCCGGGAAGATTGTATCCGGATACGCAGTATTTT. Translation: CASHPPGRLYPDTQYF.

The V and J genes are TRBV5-8 and TRBJ1-1; weak D call: TRBD1 (6 bases). V lost 1 base and J lost 5, with 12 bases in between. The germline V gene has CDR1 SGHTS and CDR2 YDEGEE. The CDR3 runs 14 residues. The CDR3 bases are TGTGCCAGCAGCTTGACAGGGACGCGGACTGAAGCTTTCTTT. This gives the protein CASSLTGTRTEAFF.

This chain connects TRBV10-3 to TRBJ2-5, with D perhaps TRBD1 (5 bases). This CDR3 contains 12 residues. Germline lookup yields CDR1 ENHRY and CDR2 SYGVKD. V lost 5 bases to trimming and J lost 3 bases, with 7 bases between them. In DNA form, the CDR3 reads TGTGCCATCAGTCAGACAGAAGAGACCCAGTACTTC. The encoded protein is CAISQTEETQYF.

The chain joins TRBV11-2 to TRBJ1-3; 9 nucleotides agree with TRBD1. J lost 2 bases, V lost 3 bases, and 14 bases had no gene match. There are 19 residues in the CDR3. The germline CDR1 and CDR2 sequences are SGHAT and FQNNGV. CDR3 sequence: CASSFPGQGFRIAGNTIYF. The CDR3 bases are TGTGCCAGCAGCTTCCCGGGACAGGGCTTCAGGATCGCTGGAAACACCATATATTTT. The entire variable domain, with the rest obtained from reference TRBV11-2 and TRBJ1-3, is as follows: EAGVAQSPRYKIIEKRQSVAFWCNPISGHATLYWYQQILGQGPKLLIQFQNNGVVDDSQLPKDRFSAERLKGVDSTLKIQPAKLEDSAVYLCASSFPGQGFRIAGNTIYFGEGSWLTVV.

This rearrangement joins TRBV12-5 to TRBJ1-2; D is undetermined. The CDR3 has 14 residues. V gave up 3 bases and J gave up 0 bases, with 8 bases separating them. In germline, CDR1 is LGHNT, CDR2 FRNRAP. The CDR3 DNA follows: TGTGCTAGTGGTTTTTCGCGAGCTAACTATGGCTACACCTTC. Protein: CASGFSRANYGYTF.

J is TRBJ1-5 and V is TRBV27; TRBD1 matches 11 bases. J was trimmed by 4 bases and V by 5 bases; bases with no gene match: 4. This CDR3 contains 15 residues. Germline V gene data show CDR1 as MNHEY and CDR2 as SMNVEV (reference sequence). The CDR3 DNA follows: TGTGCCAGCAGTAAGGACAGGGGGCCAAATCAGCCCCAGCATTTT. Residues: CASSKDRGPNQPQHF.

Turning to this clone: A single base separates this from a much larger clone, so it may be a read error. Within the sample, other DNA sequences also encode this same CDR3. J is TRBJ2-3 and V is TRBV19; the match to TRBD2 covers 8 bases. This CDR3 comprises 14 residues. The ends lost 4 bases at V and 2 bases at J; junction bases unmatched: 2. The germline gives CDR1 LNHDA, CDR2 SQIVND (reference sequence). CDR3 in amino acids: CASSTGGNTDTQYF. CDR3 DNA sequence: TGTGCCAGTAGTACGGGGGGGAACACAGATACGCAGTATTTT.

The chain links TRBV7-2 to TRBJ1-2; D may be TRBD1 (5 bases). Germline CDR1 SGHTA, CDR2 FQGNSA. CDR3 length: 15 residues. V lost 7 bases to trimming and J lost 2 bases, with 17 bases between them. CDR3 loop: CASNPGPQGNYGYTF. CDR3 coding DNA: TGTGCCAGCAACCCGGGCCCTCAGGGAAACTATGGCTACACCTTC.

The V and J genes are TRBV18 and TRBJ1-2; D is possibly TRBD1 (5 bases). Germline V lookup: CDR1 KGHSH, CDR2 LQKENI. Trimming pared 2 bases from V and 2 bases from J, leaving 6 bases between. The CDR3 consists of 13 residues. The CDR3 loop is CASSPGGNYGYTF. CDR3 bases: TGTGCCAGCTCACCAGGGGGGAACTATGGCTACACCTTC.

The gene calls are TRBV7-6 and TRBJ2-7; TRBD1 aligns across 9 bases. With V trimmed by 0 bases and J by 4 bases, 7 bases remained unmatched. CDR1 and CDR2 from the germline V gene are SGHVS and FNYEAQ. The CDR3 extends over 16 amino acids. CDR3 sequence: CASSLAPGQGMYEQYF. CDR3 DNA sequence: TGTGCCAGCAGCTTAGCTCCGGGACAGGGAATGTACGAGCAGTACTTC.

This chain joins TRBV7-2 and TRBJ2-5, with D perhaps TRBD2 (6 bases). Germline V gene sequence: CDR1 SGHTA, CDR2 FQGNSA. The CDR3 extends over 15 amino acids. Trimming cost V 3 bases and J 2 bases, with 13 bases left between them. This CDR3 reads CASSLGGPGQETQYF. For the CDR3, the DNA is TGTGCCAGCAGCTTGGGAGGCCCTGGACAAGAGACCCAGTACTTC.

The chain employs TRBV28 and TRBJ1-5; D unclear. V was pared by 7 bases and J by 0 bases, with 13 bases between. The CDR3 length is 15 residues. CDR1 MDHEN and CDR2 SYDVKM come from the germline V gene. The CDR3 is CASTLSMDSNQPQHF. The CDR3 DNA is TGTGCCAGCACCTTGAGCATGGATAGCAATCAGCCCCAGCATTTT.

The V and J genes are TRBV27 and TRBJ1-1; 8 nucleotides align to TRBD1. Germline lookup yields CDR1 MNHEY and CDR2 SMNVEV (reference sequence). The CDR3 is 15 residues long. V shed 4 bases, J shed 2 bases, and the junction held 6 bases outside the gene matches. In DNA form, the CDR3 reads TGTGCCAGCAGTTCCTGGACAGGGATAAACACTGAAGCTTTCTTT. This encodes CASSSWTGINTEAFF.

V gene TRBV7-3 combines with J gene TRBJ1-1, with D tentatively TRBD1 (5 bases). CDR3 length: 14 residues. Trimming cost V 6 bases and J 0 bases, with 11 bases left between them. Germline V gene lookup returns CDR1 SGHTA and CDR2 FQGTGA. CDR3 DNA: TGTGCCAGCAGAGAGGGACGGATGAACACTGAAGCTTTCTTT. It yields the protein CASREGRMNTEAFF. The full variable domain, completed using reference TRBV7-3 and TRBJ1-1, is GAGVSQTPSNKVTEKGKYVELRCDPISGHTALYWYRQSLGQGPEFLIYFQGTGAADDSGLPNDRFFAVRPEGSVSTLKIQRTERGDSAVYLCASREGRMNTEAFFGQGTRLTVV.

The V and J genes are TRBV28 and TRBJ1-2; 9 bases are shared with TRBD1. Trimming removed 4 bases from V and 3 bases from J; junction bases left unmatched: 9. Germline CDR1 MDHEN, CDR2 SYDVKM. The CDR3 has 16 residues. The CDR3 bases are TGTGCCAGCAGTTCCGTTCGACAGGGGGTTGACTATGGCTACACCTTC. Protein: CASSSVRQGVDYGYTF.

The chain is built from TRBV4-3 and TRBJ2-1; TRBD2 aligns across 10 bases. The CDR3 has 17 amino acids. In germline, CDR1 is LGHNA, CDR2 YSLEER. Trimming cost V 4 bases and J 4 bases; bases outside gene matches: 10. In DNA, the CDR3 is TGCGCCAGCAGCCCTATACAGCGGGGGGGCATTTACAATGAGCAGTTCTTC. Amino acid sequence: CASSPIQRGGIYNEQFF.

The gene calls are TRBV5-1 and TRBJ1-4, with D perhaps matching TRBD1 (6 bases). V gave up 7 bases and J gave up 8 bases, with 21 bases separating them. Germline-derived CDR1 and CDR2 are SGHRS and YFSETQ. The CDR3 length is 15 residues. CDR3: CASGTSGGGGEKLFF. The DNA of the CDR3 is TGCGCCAGCGGCACCTCGGGGGGCGGTGGAGAAAAACTGTTTTTT.

The V and J genes are TRBV5-1 and TRBJ1-1; D is uncertain. Deletions cut 0 bases from V and 0 bases from J, with 9 bases between. Germline assignment: CDR1 SGHRS and CDR2 YFSETQ. This CDR3 comprises 15 residues. The CDR3 is CASSLGPPMNTEAFF. CDR3 bases: TGCGCCAGCAGCTTGGGTCCACCCATGAACACTGAAGCTTTCTTT. The whole variable domain, filled in from reference TRBV5-1 and TRBJ1-1, reads KAGVTQTPRYLIKTRGQQVTLSCSPISGHRSVSWYQQTPGQGLQFLFEYFSETQRNKGNFPGRFSGRQFSNSRSEMNVSTLELGDSALYLCASSLGPPMNTEAFFGQGTRLTVV.

The gene calls are TRBV28 and TRBJ2-6; no clear D gene. The CDR3 covers 14 residues. Germline V gene lookup returns CDR1 MDHEN and CDR2 SYDVKM. The V and J ends lost 8 bases and 0 bases respectively, with 8 bases between them. The CDR3 DNA reads TGTGCCAGCGGGCGGAGCTCTGGGGCCAACGTCCTGACTTTC. Translated, it gives CASGRSSGANVLTF. Supplemented by reference TRBV28 and TRBJ2-6, the full variable domain reads DVKVTQSSRYLVKRTGEKVFLECVQDMDHENMFWYRQDPGLGLRLIYFSYDVKMKEKGDIPEGYSVSREKKERFSLILESASTNQTSMYLCASGRSSGANVLTFGAGSRLTVL.

The gene calls are TRBV6-6 and TRBJ2-1; 11 bases match TRBD1. Germline assignment: CDR1 MNHNY and CDR2 SVGAGI (reference sequence). The CDR3 runs to 15 residues. The J segment lost 6 bases and the V segment lost 0 bases, leaving 1 base of the junction unmatched. CDR3 sequence (DNA): TGTGCCAGCAGTTACTCCGGGACAGGGGGCAATGAGCAGTTCTTC. Its translation is CASSYSGTGGNEQFF.